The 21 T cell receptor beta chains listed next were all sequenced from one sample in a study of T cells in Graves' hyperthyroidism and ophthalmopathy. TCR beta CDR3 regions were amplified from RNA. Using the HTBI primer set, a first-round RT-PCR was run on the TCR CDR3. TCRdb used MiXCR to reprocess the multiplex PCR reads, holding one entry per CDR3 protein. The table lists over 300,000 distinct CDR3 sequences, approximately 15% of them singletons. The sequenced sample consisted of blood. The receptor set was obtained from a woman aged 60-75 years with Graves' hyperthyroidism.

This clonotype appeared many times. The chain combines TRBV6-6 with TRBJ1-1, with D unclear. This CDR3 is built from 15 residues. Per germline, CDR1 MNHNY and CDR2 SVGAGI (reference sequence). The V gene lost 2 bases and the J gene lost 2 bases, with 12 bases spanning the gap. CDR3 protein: CASSYRRLLNTEAFF. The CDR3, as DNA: TGTGCCAGCAGTTACAGGAGACTTTTAAACACTGAAGCTTTCTTT.

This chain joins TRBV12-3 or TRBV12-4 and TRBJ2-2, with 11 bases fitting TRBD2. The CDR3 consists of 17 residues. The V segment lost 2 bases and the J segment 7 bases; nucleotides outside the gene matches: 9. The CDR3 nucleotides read TGTGCCAGCAGTTTACCGGGACTAGCGGAAGTCTACGGGGAGCTGTTTTTT. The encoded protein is CASSLPGLAEVYGELFF.

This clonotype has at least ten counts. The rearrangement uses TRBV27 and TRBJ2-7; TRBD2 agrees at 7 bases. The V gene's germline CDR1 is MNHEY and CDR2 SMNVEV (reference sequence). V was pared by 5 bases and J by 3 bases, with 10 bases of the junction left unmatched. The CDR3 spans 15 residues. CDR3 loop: CASSPSRASGYEQYF. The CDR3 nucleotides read TGTGCCAGCAGTCCCTCCAGGGCTAGCGGCTACGAGCAGTACTTC.

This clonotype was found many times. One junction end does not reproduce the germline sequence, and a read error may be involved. CDR3 nucleotides: TGTGCCAGCAGCTTAACAGGGGCCTCCTACGGGCAGTACTTC. Encoded protein: CASSLTGASYGQYF. The rearrangement uses TRBV7-3 and TRBJ2-7; a weak D match, TRBD1 (5 bases). The germline V gene has CDR1 SGHTA and CDR2 FQGTGA. The CDR3 runs to 14 residues.

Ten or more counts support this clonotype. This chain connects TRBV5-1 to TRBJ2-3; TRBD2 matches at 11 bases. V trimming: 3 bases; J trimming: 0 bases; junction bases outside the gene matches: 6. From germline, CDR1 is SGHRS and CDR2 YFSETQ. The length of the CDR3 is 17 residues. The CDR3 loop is CASSWRLAGISTDTQYF. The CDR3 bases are TGCGCCAGCAGCTGGAGACTAGCGGGGATTAGCACAGATACGCAGTATTTT.

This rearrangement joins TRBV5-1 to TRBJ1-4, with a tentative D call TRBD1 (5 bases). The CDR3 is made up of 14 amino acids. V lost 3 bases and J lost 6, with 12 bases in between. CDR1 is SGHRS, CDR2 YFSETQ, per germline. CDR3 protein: CASSWRGVDEKLFF. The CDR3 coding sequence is TGCGCCAGCAGCTGGAGGGGAGTGGATGAAAAACTGTTTTTT.

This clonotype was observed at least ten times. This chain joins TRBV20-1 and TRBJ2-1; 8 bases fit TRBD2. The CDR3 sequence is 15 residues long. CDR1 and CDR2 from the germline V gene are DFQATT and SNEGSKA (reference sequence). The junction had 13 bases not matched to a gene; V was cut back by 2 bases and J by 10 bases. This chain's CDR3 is CSARFGTSGPPEQFF. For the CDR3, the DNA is TGCAGTGCTAGATTCGGAACTAGCGGACCCCCCGAGCAGTTCTTC.

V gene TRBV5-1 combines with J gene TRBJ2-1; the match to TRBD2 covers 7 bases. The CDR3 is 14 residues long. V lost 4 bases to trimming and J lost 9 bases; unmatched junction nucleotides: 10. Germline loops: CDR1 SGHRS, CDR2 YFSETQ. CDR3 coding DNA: TGCGCCAGCAGCCCAGGAGATCGGGAGGTTGAGCAGTTCTTC. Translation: CASSPGDREVEQFF.

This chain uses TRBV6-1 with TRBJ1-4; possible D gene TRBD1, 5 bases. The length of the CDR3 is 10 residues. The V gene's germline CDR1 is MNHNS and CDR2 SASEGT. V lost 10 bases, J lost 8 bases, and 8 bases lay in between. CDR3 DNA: TGTGCCAACCAGGGAGAAAAACTGTTTTTT. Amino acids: CANQGEKLFF.

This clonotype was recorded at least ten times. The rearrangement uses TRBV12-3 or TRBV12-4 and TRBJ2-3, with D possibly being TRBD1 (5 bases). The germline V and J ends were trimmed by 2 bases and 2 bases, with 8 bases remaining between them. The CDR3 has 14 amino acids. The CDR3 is CASSLPGSTDTQYF. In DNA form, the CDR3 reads TGTGCCAGCAGTTTACCAGGGTCCACAGATACGCAGTATTTT.

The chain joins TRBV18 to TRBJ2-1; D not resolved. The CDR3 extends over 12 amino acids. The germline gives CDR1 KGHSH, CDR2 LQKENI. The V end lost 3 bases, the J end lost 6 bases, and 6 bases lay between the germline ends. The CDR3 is CASSPPTNEQFF. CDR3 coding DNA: TGTGCCAGCTCACCCCCCACCAATGAGCAGTTCTTC.

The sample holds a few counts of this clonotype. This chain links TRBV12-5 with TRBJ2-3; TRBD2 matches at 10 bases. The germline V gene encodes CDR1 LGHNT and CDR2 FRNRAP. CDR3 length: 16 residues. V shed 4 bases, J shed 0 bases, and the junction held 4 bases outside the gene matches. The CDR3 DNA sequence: TGTGCTAGTGGTTCCGGGACTAGCGCAAGCACAGATACGCAGTATTTT. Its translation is CASGSGTSASTDTQYF.

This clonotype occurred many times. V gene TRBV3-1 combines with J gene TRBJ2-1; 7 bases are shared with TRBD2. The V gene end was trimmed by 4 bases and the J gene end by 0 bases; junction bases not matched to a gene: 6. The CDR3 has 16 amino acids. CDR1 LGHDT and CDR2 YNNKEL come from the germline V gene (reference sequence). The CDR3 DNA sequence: TGTGCCAGCAGCCGAGCGGCGGGAGTCTCCTACAATGAGCAGTTCTTC. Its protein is CASSRAAGVSYNEQFF.

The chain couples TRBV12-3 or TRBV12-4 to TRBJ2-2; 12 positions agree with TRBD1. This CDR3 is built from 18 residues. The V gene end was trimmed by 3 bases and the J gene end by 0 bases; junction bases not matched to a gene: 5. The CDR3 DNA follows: TGTGCCAGCAGTTTCGGGGACAGGGGGCGATCGAACACCGGGGAGCTGTTTTTT. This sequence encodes CASSFGDRGRSNTGELFF.

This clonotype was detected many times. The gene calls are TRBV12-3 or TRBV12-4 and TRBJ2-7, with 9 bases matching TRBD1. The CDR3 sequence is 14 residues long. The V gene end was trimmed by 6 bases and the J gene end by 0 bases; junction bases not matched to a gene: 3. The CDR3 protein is CASRPGQGSYEQYF. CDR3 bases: TGTGCCAGCAGACCGGGACAGGGCTCCTACGAGCAGTACTTC.

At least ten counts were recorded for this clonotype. The CDR3 region has the DNA TGTGCCAGCAGGGGGCTCGGGACTAGCCGCACAGATACGCAGTATTTT. It encodes CASRGLGTSRTDTQYF. This chain links TRBV12-3 or TRBV12-4 with TRBJ2-3; 9 bases fit TRBD2. The CDR3 spans 16 residues. The V segment lost 6 bases and the J segment 1 base; nucleotides outside the gene matches: 8.

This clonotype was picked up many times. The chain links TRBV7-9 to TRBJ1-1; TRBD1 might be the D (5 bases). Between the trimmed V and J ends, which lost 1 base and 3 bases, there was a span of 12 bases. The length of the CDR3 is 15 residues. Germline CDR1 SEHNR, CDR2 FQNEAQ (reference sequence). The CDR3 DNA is TGTGCCAGCAGCTTAGATGGGGGGACCTACACTGAAGCTTTCTTT. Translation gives CASSLDGGTYTEAFF. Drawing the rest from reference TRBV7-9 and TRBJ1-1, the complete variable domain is DTGVSQNPRHKITKRGQNVTFRCDPISEHNRLYWYRQTLGQGPEFLTYFQNEAQLEKSRLLSDRFSAERPKGSFSTLEIQRTEQGDSAMYLCASSLDGGTYTEAFFGQGTRLTVV.

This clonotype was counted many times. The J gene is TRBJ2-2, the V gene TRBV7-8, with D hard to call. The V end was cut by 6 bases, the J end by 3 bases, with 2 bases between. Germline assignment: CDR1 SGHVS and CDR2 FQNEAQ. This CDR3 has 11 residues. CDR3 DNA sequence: TGTGCCAGCAGATACACCGGGGAGCTGTTTTTT. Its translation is CASRYTGELFF.

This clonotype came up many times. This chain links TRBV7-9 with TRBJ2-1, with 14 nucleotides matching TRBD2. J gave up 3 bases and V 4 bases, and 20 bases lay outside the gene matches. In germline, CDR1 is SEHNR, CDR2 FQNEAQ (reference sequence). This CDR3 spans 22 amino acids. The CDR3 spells CASSSNPGYPGTSGSLYNEQFF. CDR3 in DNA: TGTGCCAGCAGCTCCAACCCGGGTTATCCCGGGACTAGCGGGAGTCTCTACAATGAGCAGTTCTTC.

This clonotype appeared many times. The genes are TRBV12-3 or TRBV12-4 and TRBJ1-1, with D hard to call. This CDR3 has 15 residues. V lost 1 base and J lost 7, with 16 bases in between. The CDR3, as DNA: TGTGCCAGCAGTTTAGGAGGAGATACTTTTAATGAAGCTTTCTTT. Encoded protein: CASSLGGDTFNEAFF.

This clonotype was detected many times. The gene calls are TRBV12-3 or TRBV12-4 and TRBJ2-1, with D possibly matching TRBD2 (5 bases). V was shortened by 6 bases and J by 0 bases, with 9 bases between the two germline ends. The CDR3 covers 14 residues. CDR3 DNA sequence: TGTGCCAGCAGCCCGACTACCTCCTACAATGAGCAGTTCTTC. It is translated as CASSPTTSYNEQFF.